The present entry profiles one T cell receptor (beta chain) with its context. TCRdb's table, derived via immunoSEQ multiplex PCR, lists solely in-frame clones and lacks some. The repertoire holds some 400,000 clones, with around 90% as singletons. These data come from a study of blood T cell repertoires in COVID-19. At the level of the study: In each case, the material was cDNA or gDNA derived from T cells, B-cell-depleted T cells, or PBMCs.

In germline, CDR1 is SEHNR, CDR2 FQNEAQ (reference sequence). This CDR3 region has 16 residues. The J segment lost 4 bases and the V segment lost 2 bases, leaving 3 bases of the junction unmatched. The sample consisted of peripheral blood. The origin of this receptor is a man aged 18 to 29 with active or convalescent COVID-19. The J gene is TRBJ1-6, the V gene TRBV7-9; 9 positions match TRBD1. CDR3 in amino acids: CASSLLGTGYNSPLHF. Here the CDR3 DNA reads TGTGCCAGCAGCTTATTGGGGACAGGGTATAATTCACCCCTCCACTTT.